This T cell receptor beta chain emerged from a study of glioma-infiltrating T cells (dated by TCRdb to about 2016). Turning to the overall study: The study sequenced TCR alpha- and beta-chain repertoires from glioma tissue, from non-neoplastic brain tissue and from matched peripheral blood mononuclear cells. The paired cohort comprised three low-grade glioma patients, 8 or 9 primary glioblastoma patients and three non-glioma patients contributing non-neoplastic brain tissue. Each tissue-infiltrating repertoire was compared with the same patient's peripheral blood repertoire to measure divergence between tissue and blood T-cell populations. Study-level results and caveats: The group comparisons were based on small numbers of patients: three non-neoplastic, three low-grade glioma and roughly eight glioblastoma patients. In non-neoplastic patients, VJ-independent divergence between tissue and blood fell below expectation, whereas in all gliomas, and especially in low-grade gliomas, the divergence rose above expectation. Tissue and blood shared very few CDR3 sequences, a result attributed to high CDR3 diversity and limited sampling.

TCR alpha and beta CDR3 regions were amplified with the iRepertoire nested amplicon-rescue multiplex PCR (arm-PCR) platform from RNA. For one-step reverse transcription and amplification, 100-400 ng of tissue mRNA or PBMC total RNA was used as input. Following bead purification, Illumina adapters were added through a secondary multiplex PCR, and the libraries were then gel-purified between 200 and 400 bp. Demultiplexing relied on internal 6-nucleotide barcodes carried by the libraries. Sequencing of libraries was performed on an Illumina MiSeq with 2x220 or 2x250 nucleotide paired-end reads. On the authors' methods: Paired reads were merged using FLASH 1.2.11 and aligned with BWA-MEM to the GRCh37 human genome, and TRA and TRB reads were then extracted. V and J assignment used an IMGT-derived reference of cassette sequences and CDR3 motifs that included pseudogenes. Reads were translated in three frames, and productive CDR3s were defined by a C…FGXG motif without stop codons. Clonotypes were defined as unique combinations of V-J cassette pair and CDR3 amino acid sequence. Hamming distance filtering was applied to reads, with thresholds set by the sequence error rate of each sample in mapped regions. The public sequencing data were trimmed at Q25 with fastp and processed into clonotypes with MiXCR by TCRdb, which kept only in-frame beta chains. Rows are unified per CDR3 protein, each entry keeping the most common DNA and genes. In this record, the V and J calls reflect TCRdb's handling and not the investigators' own analysis. A total of about 180,000 distinct CDR3 sequences appear in this sample, around 40% of them only once. The top ten constitute around 5.2% of the sample.

Germline trimming: 10 bases from V, 7 bases from J; junction bases outside gene matches: 22. The CDR3, from cysteine to phenylalanine, totals 19 residues. Only the CDR3 region is kept as DNA, spanning 57 bases read in frame from base 1. Taken from the germline V gene, the CDR1 and CDR2 loops are MDHEN and SYDVKM. As for this clonotype: Its antigen is still unknown. Base qualities are missing; no much larger clone stands one base away.

This TCR came from a human donor with low-grade glioma or glioblastoma, undergoing nonglioma brain surgery, or in good health (not recorded which). Sequenced material: glioma tissue, nonneoplastic brain tissue, or PBMCs (not recorded which). This receptor chain uses TRBV28 and TRBJ2-1, with 13 central nucleotides matching TRBD2. The sequenced DNA: TGTGCCACCCTCCCAGAGGGACTAGCGGGACTGGGAGGGCCTAATGAGCAGTTCTTC. This sequence encodes CATLPEGLAGLGGPNEQFF. The variable domain in full, with residues beyond the CDR3 obtained from the reference TRBV28 and TRBJ2-1 genes, is DVKVTQSSRYLVKRTGEKVFLECVQDMDHENMFWYRQDPGLGLRLIYFSYDVKMKEKGDIPEGYSVSREKKERFSLILESASTNQTSMYLCATLPEGLAGLGGPNEQFFGPGTRLTVL.